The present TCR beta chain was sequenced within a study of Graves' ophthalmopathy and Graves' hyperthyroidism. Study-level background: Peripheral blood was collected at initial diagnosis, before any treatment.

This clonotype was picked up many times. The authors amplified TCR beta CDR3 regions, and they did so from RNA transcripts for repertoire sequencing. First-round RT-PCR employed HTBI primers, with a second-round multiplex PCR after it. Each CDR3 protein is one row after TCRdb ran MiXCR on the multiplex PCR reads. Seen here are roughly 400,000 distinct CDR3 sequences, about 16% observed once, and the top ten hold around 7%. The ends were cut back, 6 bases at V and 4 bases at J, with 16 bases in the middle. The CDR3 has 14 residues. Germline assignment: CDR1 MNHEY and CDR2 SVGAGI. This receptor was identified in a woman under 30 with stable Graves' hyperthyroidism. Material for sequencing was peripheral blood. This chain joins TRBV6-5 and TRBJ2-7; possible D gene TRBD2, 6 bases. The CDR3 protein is CASSSSGVSYEQYF. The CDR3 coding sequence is TGTGCCAGCAGCTCCTCGGGGGTCTCATACGAGCAGTACTTC.